The rows below give T cell receptor beta chains drawn from one sample of a study of blood T cells in healthy people across ages. TCRdb reprocessed the 5' RACE reads with MiXCR, giving one entry per CDR3 protein. The data show fewer than 2,000,000 distinct CDR3 sequences, roughly two fifths seen once. The sequenced sample consisted of blood. The receptors shown here come from a human donor in good health. The CDR3 runs from the conserved cysteine through the conserved F or W. Each record gives: clone size, V gene, D gene, J gene, CDR3 DNA, CDR3 protein. A D gene is named only where the DNA matches it firmly. A row's size may be missing; if present it is once, few, many or a size class.

clone size: once; V gene: TRBV27; D gene: -; J gene: TRBJ1-2; CDR3 DNA: TGTGCCAGCAGTTCCGACCTCGAAAACCTCTATGGCTACACCTTC; CDR3 protein: CASSSDLENLYGYTF
clone size: -; V gene: TRBV7-2; D gene: -; J gene: TRBJ1-1; CDR3 DNA: TGTGCCAGCAGCTACATGCTGGACACTGAAGCTTTCTTT; CDR3 protein: CASSYMLDTEAFF
clone size: few; V gene: TRBV20-1; D gene: -; J gene: TRBJ2-7; CDR3 DNA: TGCAGTGCTAGAGATATAACTCGTGAGGTCGACGAGCAGTACTTC; CDR3 protein: CSARDITREVDEQYF
clone size: -; V gene: TRBV6-5; D gene: -; J gene: TRBJ2-7; CDR3 DNA: TGTGCCAGCAGTTATGGGGAACCCAATTCCTACGAGCAGTACTTC; CDR3 protein: CASSYGEPNSYEQYF
clone size: few; V gene: TRBV4-1; D gene: -; J gene: TRBJ2-3; CDR3 DNA: TGCGCCAGCAGCCAAGACCCCAGTAGCACAGATACGCAGTATTTT; CDR3 protein: CASSQDPSSTDTQYF
clone size: -; V gene: TRBV29-1; D gene: TRBD1; J gene: TRBJ2-7; CDR3 DNA: TGCAGCGTTACCGGGACAGGAGGCTACGAGCAGTACTTC; CDR3 protein: CSVTGTGGYEQYF
clone size: -; V gene: TRBV5-1; D gene: TRBD2; J gene: TRBJ2-7; CDR3 DNA: TGCGCCAGCAGCTTGGCAGGCGGGGGGGAGCCTGGCGAGCAGTACTTC; CDR3 protein: CASSLAGGGEPGEQYF
clone size: -; V gene: TRBV24-1; D gene: -; J gene: TRBJ2-1; CDR3 DNA: TGTGCCACCAGTGATTTTCGCCGCGCGGGGAAAGGACAGTACAATGAGCAGTTCTTC; CDR3 protein: CATSDFRRAGKGQYNEQFF
clone size: -; V gene: TRBV10-3; D gene: -; J gene: TRBJ1-1; CDR3 DNA: TGTGCCATCAGTGAGTCAGGCAGCCGATCCTGGAACACTGAAGCTTTCTTT; CDR3 protein: CAISESGSRSWNTEAFF
clone size: few; V gene: TRBV7-2; D gene: -; J gene: TRBJ2-6; CDR3 DNA: TGTGCCAGCAGCTTTCGAACCAGGAGCTCTGGGGCCAACGTCCTGACTTTC; CDR3 protein: CASSFRTRSSGANVLTF
clone size: -; V gene: TRBV7-2; D gene: -; J gene: TRBJ1-2; CDR3 DNA: TGTGCCAGCAGCGGAACGGGACACCCCTATGGCTACACCTTC; CDR3 protein: CASSGTGHPYGYTF
clone size: -; V gene: TRBV24-1; D gene: TRBD1; J gene: TRBJ2-1; CDR3 DNA: TGTGCCACCAGTGATCTTCGACAGGGATACAATGAGCAGTTCTTC; CDR3 protein: CATSDLRQGYNEQFF
clone size: -; V gene: TRBV6-1; D gene: TRBD1; J gene: TRBJ2-5; CDR3 DNA: TGTGCCAGCAGTGAAACTGGACAGGTGGAGACCCAGTACTTC; CDR3 protein: CASSETGQVETQYF
clone size: -; V gene: TRBV7-2; D gene: TRBD2; J gene: TRBJ2-3; CDR3 DNA: TGTGCCAGCAGCCCCCACGCGGGGGGGGAAGCAGATACGCAGTATTTT; CDR3 protein: CASSPHAGGEADTQYF
clone size: -; V gene: TRBV20-1; D gene: -; J gene: TRBJ2-5; CDR3 DNA: TGCAGTGCTAGAGATTTGGGGAACCAAGAGACCCAGTACTTC; CDR3 protein: CSARDLGNQETQYF
clone size: few; V gene: TRBV6-6; D gene: -; J gene: TRBJ2-3; CDR3 DNA: TGTGCCAGCAAGAAGACAGGTCGCACAGATACGCAGTATTTT; CDR3 protein: CASKKTGRTDTQYF
clone size: -; V gene: TRBV6-2/TRBV6-3; D gene: -; J gene: TRBJ2-7; CDR3 DNA: TGTGCCAGCAGTTCACGGGGATGGCCCTACGAGCAGTACTTC; CDR3 protein: CASSSRGWPYEQYF
clone size: -; V gene: TRBV15; D gene: -; J gene: TRBJ2-2; CDR3 DNA: TGTGCCACCAGCAGAGCGAGGAACACCGGGGAGCTGTTTTTT; CDR3 protein: CATSRARNTGELFF
clone size: -; V gene: TRBV11-2; D gene: -; J gene: TRBJ2-7; CDR3 DNA: TGTGCCAGCAGCTTTAATGAAGCCTACGAGCAGTACTTC; CDR3 protein: CASSFNEAYEQYF
clone size: -; V gene: TRBV3-1; D gene: -; J gene: TRBJ2-7; CDR3 DNA: TGTGCCAGCAGCCAAGCTATCACAGGTACCTACGAGCAGTACTTC; CDR3 protein: CASSQAITGTYEQYF
clone size: many; V gene: TRBV20-1; D gene: TRBD2; J gene: TRBJ2-3; CDR3 DNA: TGCAGTGCTAGAGATCAGGGACTAGCAAATATAGATACGCAGTATTTT; CDR3 protein: CSARDQGLANIDTQYF
clone size: -; V gene: TRBV6-2/TRBV6-3; D gene: -; J gene: TRBJ2-3; CDR3 DNA: TGTGCCAGCGGCATTTTCGCCTCGGATACGCAGTATTTT; CDR3 protein: CASGIFASDTQYF
clone size: few; V gene: TRBV12-3/TRBV12-4; D gene: -; J gene: TRBJ2-5; CDR3 DNA: TGTGCCAGCAGTTTTATAGGGAAAGAGACCCAGTACTTC; CDR3 protein: CASSFIGKETQYF
clone size: few; V gene: TRBV7-2; D gene: TRBD2; J gene: TRBJ2-3; CDR3 DNA: TGTGCCAGCAGCTCGCCGGGACTAGCGTCAGATACGCAGTATTTT; CDR3 protein: CASSSPGLASDTQYF
clone size: -; V gene: TRBV10-3; D gene: -; J gene: TRBJ2-4; CDR3 DNA: TGTGCCACCCAACCTCCAGGGGCCATTGACAATGAGCAGTACTTC; CDR3 protein: CATQPPGAIDNEQYF
clone size: -; V gene: TRBV7-2; D gene: -; J gene: TRBJ1-1; CDR3 DNA: TGTACCAGCAGCTTTAGCAGCAACACTGAAGCTTTCTTT; CDR3 protein: CTSSFSSNTEAFF
clone size: -; V gene: TRBV19; D gene: -; J gene: TRBJ1-1; CDR3 DNA: TGTGCCAGTACCTACTTGCCAACAGGTTTAAACACTGAAGCTTTCTTT; CDR3 protein: CASTYLPTGLNTEAFF
clone size: few; V gene: TRBV9; D gene: TRBD2; J gene: TRBJ2-1; CDR3 DNA: TGTGCCAGCAGCGTAGGGGGGGGAATGTACAATGAGCAGTTCTTC; CDR3 protein: CASSVGGGMYNEQFF
clone size: few; V gene: TRBV6-5; D gene: TRBD1; J gene: TRBJ1-2; CDR3 DNA: TGTGCCAGCAGTACGACAGGGCATGGCTACACCTTC; CDR3 protein: CASSTTGHGYTF
clone size: -; V gene: TRBV7-9; D gene: TRBD1; J gene: TRBJ1-5; CDR3 DNA: TGTGCCACAGGGGACAGCGCTCTGCCCGATAATCAGCCCCAGCATTTT; CDR3 protein: CATGDSALPDNQPQHF
clone size: few; V gene: TRBV7-2; D gene: -; J gene: TRBJ1-5; CDR3 DNA: TGTGCCAGCAGCTTAAGCCACAATCAGCCCCAGCATTTT; CDR3 protein: CASSLSHNQPQHF
clone size: many; V gene: TRBV15; D gene: -; J gene: TRBJ2-6; CDR3 DNA: TGTGCCACCAGCAGAGGAGGCTCTGGGGCCAACGTCCTGACTTTC; CDR3 protein: CATSRGGSGANVLTF
clone size: -; V gene: TRBV20-1; D gene: -; J gene: TRBJ1-2; CDR3 DNA: TGCAGTGCCTTACGACAAAGCCATTCGGGTGGCTACACCTTC; CDR3 protein: CSALRQSHSGGYTF